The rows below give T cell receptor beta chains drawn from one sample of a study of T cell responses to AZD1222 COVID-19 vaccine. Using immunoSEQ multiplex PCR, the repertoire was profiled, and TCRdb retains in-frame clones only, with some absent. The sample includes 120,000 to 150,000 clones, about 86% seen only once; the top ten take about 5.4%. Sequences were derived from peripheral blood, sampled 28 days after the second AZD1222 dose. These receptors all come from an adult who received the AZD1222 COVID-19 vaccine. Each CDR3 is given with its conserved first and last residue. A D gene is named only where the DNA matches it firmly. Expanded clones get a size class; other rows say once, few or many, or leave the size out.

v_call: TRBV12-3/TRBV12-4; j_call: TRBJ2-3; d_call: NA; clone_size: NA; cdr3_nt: TGTGCCAGCACACGATCTAGCACAGATACGCAGTATTTT; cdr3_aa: CASTRSSTDTQYF
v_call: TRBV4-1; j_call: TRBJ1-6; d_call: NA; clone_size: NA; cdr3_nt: TGCGCCAGCAGCATAGGGCCAAGATACTCCTATAATTCACCCCTCCACTTT; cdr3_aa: CASSIGPRYSYNSPLHF
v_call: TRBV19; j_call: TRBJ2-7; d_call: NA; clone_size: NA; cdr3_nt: TGTGCCAGTAGAAGGTTAGTGGGGGACTACGAGCAGTACTTC; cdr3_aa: CASRRLVGDYEQYF
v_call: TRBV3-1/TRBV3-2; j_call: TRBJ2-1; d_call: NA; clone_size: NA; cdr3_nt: TGTGCCAGCAGCCCCCGAGGCAGAGCAAATGAGCAGTTCTTC; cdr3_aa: CASSPRGRANEQFF
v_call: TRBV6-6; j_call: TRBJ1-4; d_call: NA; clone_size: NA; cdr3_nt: TGTGCCAGCAGGGCAACTAATGAAAAACTGTTTTTT; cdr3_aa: CASRATNEKLFF
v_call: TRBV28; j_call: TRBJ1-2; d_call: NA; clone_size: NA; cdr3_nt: TGTGCCAGCAGTTTTCTTGGACAAATACTCTATGGCTACACCTTC; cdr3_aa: CASSFLGQILYGYTF
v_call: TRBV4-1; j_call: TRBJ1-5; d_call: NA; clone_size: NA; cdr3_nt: TGCGCCAGCAGCCAAGAGGGGGTTCTGGGTCAGCCCCAGCATTTT; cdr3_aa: CASSQEGVLGQPQHF
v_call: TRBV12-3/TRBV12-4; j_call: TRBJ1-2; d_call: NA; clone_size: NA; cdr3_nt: TGTGCCAGCAGCAACGGGACACTCTATGGCTACACCTTC; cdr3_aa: CASSNGTLYGYTF
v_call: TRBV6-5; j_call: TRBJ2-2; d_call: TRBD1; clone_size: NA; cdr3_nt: TGTGCCAGCAGTTACTCCGGGACAGAGAACACCGGGGAGCTGTTTTTT; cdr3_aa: CASSYSGTENTGELFF
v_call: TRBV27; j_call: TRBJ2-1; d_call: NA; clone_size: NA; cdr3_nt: TGTGCCAGCAGTTTACTGGGGGTGCCCTACAATGAGCAGTTCTTC; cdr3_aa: CASSLLGVPYNEQFF
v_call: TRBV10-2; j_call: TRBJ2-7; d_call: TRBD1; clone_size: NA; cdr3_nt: TGCGCCAGCAGTACAGGGGTCTACGAGCAGTACTTC; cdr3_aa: CASSTGVYEQYF
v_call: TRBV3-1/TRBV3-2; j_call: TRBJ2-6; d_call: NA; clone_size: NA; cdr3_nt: TGTGCCAGCAGCCATTCGACAGAAACGGCCAACGTCCTGACTTTC; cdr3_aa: CASSHSTETANVLTF
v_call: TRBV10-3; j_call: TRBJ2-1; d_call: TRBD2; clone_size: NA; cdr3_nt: TGTGCCATCAGTGACGGACTAGCGGGGCTTAATGAGCAGTTCTTC; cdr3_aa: CAISDGLAGLNEQFF
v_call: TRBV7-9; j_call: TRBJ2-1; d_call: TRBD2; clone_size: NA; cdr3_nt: TGTGCCAGCAGCTTTGGGAGTAGCGGGGATCAGTTCTTC; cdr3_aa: CASSFGSSGDQFF
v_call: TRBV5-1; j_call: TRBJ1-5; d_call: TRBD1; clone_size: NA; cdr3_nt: TGCGCCAGCAGCTGGGACAGTCAACTGGCGCCCCAGCATTTT; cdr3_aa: CASSWDSQLAPQHF
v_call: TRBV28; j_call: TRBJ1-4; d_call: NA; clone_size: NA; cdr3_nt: TGTGCCAGCAGTCGGTGGGGAGAAGCTAATGAAAAACTGTTTTTT; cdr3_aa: CASSRWGEANEKLFF
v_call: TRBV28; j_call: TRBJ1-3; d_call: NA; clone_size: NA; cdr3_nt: TGTGCCAGCAGCCCCGAGACAGAAAACACCATATATTTT; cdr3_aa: CASSPETENTIYF
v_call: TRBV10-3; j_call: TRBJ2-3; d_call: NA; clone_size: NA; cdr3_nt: TGTGCCATCGAGGCGGTAGCGGGCACAGATACGCAGTATTTT; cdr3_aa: CAIEAVAGTDTQYF
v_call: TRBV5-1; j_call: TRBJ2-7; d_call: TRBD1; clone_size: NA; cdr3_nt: TGCGCCAGCAGCACCGCAGGGGGTGCGTACGAGCAGTACTTC; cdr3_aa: CASSTAGGAYEQYF
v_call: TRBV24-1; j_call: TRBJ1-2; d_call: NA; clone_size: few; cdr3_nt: TGTGCCACCAGTGATTCGGGGGACCCCAAACGCTACACCTTC; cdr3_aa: CATSDSGDPKRYTF
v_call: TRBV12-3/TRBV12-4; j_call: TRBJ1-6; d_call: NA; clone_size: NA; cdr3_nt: TGTGCCAGCAGTTTAAAGGCCCCCCCCCTCCACTTT; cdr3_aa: CASSLKAPPLHF
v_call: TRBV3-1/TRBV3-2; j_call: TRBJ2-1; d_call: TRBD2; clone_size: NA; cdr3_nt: TGTGCCAGCAGCCCACCGTTAGCGGGAGTAGGTGAGCAGTTCTTC; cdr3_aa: CASSPPLAGVGEQFF
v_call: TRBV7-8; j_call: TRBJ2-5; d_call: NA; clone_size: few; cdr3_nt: TGTGCCAGCACCACCGCCGGGCCGCAAGAGACCCAGTACTTC; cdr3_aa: CASTTAGPQETQYF
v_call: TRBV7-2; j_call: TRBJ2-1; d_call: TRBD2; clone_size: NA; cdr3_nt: TGTGCCAGCACCCCTGGCAGGGCGGGAGGATACAATGAGCAGTTCTTC; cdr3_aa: CASTPGRAGGYNEQFF
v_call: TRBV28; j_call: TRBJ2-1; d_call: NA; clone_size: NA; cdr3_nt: TGTGCCAGCGTCCCCCGGCTTTACAATGAGCAGTTCTTC; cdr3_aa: CASVPRLYNEQFF
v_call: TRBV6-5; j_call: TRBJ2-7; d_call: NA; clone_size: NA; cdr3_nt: TGTGCCAGCAGTAAGCCAGGGGCCTACGAGCAGTACTTC; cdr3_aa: CASSKPGAYEQYF
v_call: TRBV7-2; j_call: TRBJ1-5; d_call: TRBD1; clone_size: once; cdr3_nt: TGTGCCAGCAGCTTGTTCCGACAGGGTGTAGTACGTCAGCCCCAGCATTTT; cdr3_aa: CASSLFRQGVVRQPQHF
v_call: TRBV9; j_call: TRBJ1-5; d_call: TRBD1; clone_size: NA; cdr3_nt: TGTGCCAGCAGCGTAGGGACAGGGGGAGGTCAGCCCCAGCATTTT; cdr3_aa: CASSVGTGGGQPQHF
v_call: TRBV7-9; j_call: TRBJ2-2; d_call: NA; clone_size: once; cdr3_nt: TGTGCCAGCAGCCTTGACGTGACAACGAACACCGGGGAGCTGTTTTTT; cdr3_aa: CASSLDVTTNTGELFF
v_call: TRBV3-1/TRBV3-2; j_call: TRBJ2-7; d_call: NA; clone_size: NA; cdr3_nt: TGTGCCAGCAGCGCCGAGAGCTCCTACGAGCAGTACTTC; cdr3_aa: CASSAESSYEQYF
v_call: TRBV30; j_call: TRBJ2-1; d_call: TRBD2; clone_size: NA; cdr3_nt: TGTGCCTGGAGCGCCGGGACTAGCTCCTACAATGAGCAGTTCTTC; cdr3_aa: CAWSAGTSSYNEQFF
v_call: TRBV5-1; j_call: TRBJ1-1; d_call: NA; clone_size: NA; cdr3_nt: TGCGCCAGCAGAATAAACATGAACACTGAAGCTTTCTTT; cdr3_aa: CASRINMNTEAFF
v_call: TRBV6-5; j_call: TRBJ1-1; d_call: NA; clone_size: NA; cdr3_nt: TGTGCCAGCAGCGGTGGACGGAGTACTGAAGCTTTCTTT; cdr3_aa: CASSGGRSTEAFF
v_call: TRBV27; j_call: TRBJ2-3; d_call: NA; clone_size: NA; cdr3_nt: TGTGCCAGCAGCACCAGGGGGGGGGCTACAGATACGCAGTATTTT; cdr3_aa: CASSTRGGATDTQYF
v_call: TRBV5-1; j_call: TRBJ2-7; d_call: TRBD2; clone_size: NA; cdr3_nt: TGCGCCAGCAGCTTCGGGACTAGCGGTACCTACGAGCAGTACTTC; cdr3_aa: CASSFGTSGTYEQYF
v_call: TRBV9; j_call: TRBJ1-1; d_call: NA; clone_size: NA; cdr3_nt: TGTGCCAGCAGCGGGGGACATTTGAACACTGAAGCTTTCTTT; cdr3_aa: CASSGGHLNTEAFF
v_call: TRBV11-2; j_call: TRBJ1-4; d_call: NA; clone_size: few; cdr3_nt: TGTGCCAGCAGCTCTCAGGCGCCCGAAAAACTGTTTTTT; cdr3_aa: CASSSQAPEKLFF
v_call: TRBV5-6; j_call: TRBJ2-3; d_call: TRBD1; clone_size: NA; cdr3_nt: TGTGCCAGCAGCCCTTGGACAGGGCCCGATACGCAGTATTTT; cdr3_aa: CASSPWTGPDTQYF
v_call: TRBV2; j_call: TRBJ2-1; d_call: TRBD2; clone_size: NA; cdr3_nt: TGTGCCAGCAAAGGGCTAGCGGGAGGAAATGAGCAGTTCTTC; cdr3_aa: CASKGLAGGNEQFF
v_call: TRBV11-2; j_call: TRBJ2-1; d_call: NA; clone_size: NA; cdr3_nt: TGTGCCAGCAGCTTAGGTGGGGGGGCGAATGAGCAGTTCTTC; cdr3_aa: CASSLGGGANEQFF
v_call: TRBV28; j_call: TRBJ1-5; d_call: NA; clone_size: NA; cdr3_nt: TGTGCCAGCAGTTTATTAGAACAGAGCTCATATAGTCAGCCCCAGCATTTT; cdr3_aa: CASSLLEQSSYSQPQHF
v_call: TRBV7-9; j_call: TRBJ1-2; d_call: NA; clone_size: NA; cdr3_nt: TGTGCCAGCAGCTTCCCGGTGCAGGGCTACACCTTC; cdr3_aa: CASSFPVQGYTF
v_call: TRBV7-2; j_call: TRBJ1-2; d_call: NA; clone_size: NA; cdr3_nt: TGTGCCAGCAGACTTGGCGGCACAGGGAACGGCTACACCTTC; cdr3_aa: CASRLGGTGNGYTF
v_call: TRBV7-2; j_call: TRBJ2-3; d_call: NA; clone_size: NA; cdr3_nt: TGTGCCAGCAGCTTACAGGGCTGGAAAACAGATACGCAGTATTTT; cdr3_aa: CASSLQGWKTDTQYF
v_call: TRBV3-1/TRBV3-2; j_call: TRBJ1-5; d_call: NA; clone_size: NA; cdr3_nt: TGTGCCAGCAGCCAAGGAGACAGAGATAGCAATCAGCCCCAGCATTTT; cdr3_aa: CASSQGDRDSNQPQHF
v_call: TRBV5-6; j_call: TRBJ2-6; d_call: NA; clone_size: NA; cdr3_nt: TGTGCCAGCAGCTTTCGGGCTGGGGCCAACGTCCTGACTTTC; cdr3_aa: CASSFRAGANVLTF
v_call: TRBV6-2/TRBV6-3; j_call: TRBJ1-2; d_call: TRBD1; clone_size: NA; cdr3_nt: TGTGCCAGCAGTCCCTTGATGGACAGGTCCGGCTACACCTTC; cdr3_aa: CASSPLMDRSGYTF
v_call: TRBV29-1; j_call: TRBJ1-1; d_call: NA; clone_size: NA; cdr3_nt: TGCAGCGTTGATAAGGGGAGCATGAACACTGAAGCTTTCTTT; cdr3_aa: CSVDKGSMNTEAFF
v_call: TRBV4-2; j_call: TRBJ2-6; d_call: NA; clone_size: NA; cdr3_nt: TGTGCCAGCAGCCCCCAAGAGGCAGGGGGGGGAAGCTCTGGGGCCAACGTCCTGACTTTC; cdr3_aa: CASSPQEAGGGSSGANVLTF
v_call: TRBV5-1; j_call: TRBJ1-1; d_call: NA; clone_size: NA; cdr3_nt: TGCGCCAGCAGCTACTCGGGACAGAACACTGAAGCTTTCTTT; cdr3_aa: CASSYSGQNTEAFF
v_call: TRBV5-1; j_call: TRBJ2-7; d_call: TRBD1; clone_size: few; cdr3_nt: TGCGCCAGCAGTCCAGGGGGCGCAGGGTCCTACGAGCAGTACTTC; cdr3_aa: CASSPGGAGSYEQYF
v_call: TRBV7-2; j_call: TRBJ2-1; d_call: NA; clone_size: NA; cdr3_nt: TGTGCCAGCGCTTGGGCTGACAATGAGCAGTTCTTC; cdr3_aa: CASAWADNEQFF
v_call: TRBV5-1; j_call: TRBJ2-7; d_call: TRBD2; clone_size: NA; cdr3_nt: TGCGCCAGCAGCCACCCGAGTAGCGGGGGGACCTACGAGCAGTACTTC; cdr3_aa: CASSHPSSGGTYEQYF